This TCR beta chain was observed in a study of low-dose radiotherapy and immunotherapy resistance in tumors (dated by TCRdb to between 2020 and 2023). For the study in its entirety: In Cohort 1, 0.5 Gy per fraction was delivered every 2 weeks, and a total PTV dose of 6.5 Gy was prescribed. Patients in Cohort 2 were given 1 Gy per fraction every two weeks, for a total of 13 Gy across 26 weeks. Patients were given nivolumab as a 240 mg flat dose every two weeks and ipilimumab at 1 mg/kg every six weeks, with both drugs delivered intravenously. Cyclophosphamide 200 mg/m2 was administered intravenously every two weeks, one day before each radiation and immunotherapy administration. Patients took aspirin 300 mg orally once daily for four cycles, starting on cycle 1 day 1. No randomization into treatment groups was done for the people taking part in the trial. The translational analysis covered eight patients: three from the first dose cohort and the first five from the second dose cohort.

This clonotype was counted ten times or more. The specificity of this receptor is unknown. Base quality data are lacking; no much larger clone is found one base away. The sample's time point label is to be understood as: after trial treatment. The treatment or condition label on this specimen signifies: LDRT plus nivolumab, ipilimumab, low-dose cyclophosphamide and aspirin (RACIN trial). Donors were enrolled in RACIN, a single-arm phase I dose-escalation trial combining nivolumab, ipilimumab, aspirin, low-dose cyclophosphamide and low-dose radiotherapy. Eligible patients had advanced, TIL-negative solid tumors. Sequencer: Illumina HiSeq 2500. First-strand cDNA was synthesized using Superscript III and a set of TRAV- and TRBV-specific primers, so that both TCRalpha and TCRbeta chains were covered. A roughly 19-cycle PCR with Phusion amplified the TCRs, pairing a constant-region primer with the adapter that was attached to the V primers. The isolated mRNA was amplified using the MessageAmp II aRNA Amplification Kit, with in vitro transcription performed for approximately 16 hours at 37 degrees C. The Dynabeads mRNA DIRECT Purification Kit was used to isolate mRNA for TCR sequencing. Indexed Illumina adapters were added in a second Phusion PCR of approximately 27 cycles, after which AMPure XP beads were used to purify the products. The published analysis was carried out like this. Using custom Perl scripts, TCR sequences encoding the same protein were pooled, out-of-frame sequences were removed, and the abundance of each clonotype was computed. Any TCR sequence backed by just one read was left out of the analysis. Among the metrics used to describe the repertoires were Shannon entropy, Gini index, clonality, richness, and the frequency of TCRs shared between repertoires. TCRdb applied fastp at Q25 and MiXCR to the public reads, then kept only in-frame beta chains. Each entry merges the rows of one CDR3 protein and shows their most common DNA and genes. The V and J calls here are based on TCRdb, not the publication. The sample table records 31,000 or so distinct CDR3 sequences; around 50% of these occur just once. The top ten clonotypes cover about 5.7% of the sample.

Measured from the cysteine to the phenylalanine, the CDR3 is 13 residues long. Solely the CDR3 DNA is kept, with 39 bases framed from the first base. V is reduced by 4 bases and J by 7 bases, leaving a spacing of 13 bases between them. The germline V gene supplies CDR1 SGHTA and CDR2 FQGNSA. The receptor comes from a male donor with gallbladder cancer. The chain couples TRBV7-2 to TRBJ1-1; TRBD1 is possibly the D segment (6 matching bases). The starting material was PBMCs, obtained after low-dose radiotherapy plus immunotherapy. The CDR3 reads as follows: CASSSHGGGEAFF. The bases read TGTGCCAGCAGCTCCCACGGAGGGGGTGAAGCTTTCTTT.